This TCR beta chain was found in a study of T and B cells in COVID-19 patients. V was pared by 3 bases and J by 5 bases, with 5 bases of the junction left unmatched. This CDR3 spans 15 amino acids. Blood genomic DNA input for TRB amplification was about 240-500 ng. This clonotype was counted a few times. Multiplex PCR with BIOMED2 TRB-A/B primer pools amplified TRB rearrangements. From the multiplex PCR reads, TCRdb called clonotypes with MiXCR, one entry per CDR3 protein. This sample carries 4,500 to 5,000 distinct CDR3 sequences, 33% of them seen once, and the ten largest clones take around 24%. The clonotype originates from a human donor who had recovered from COVID-19. Sequencing was done on a sample of blood. This chain connects TRBV12-3 or TRBV12-4 to TRBJ2-7; TRBD2 matches 12 bases. For the CDR3, the DNA is TGTGCCAGCAGTTTGACTAGCGGGAGATCCCACGAGCAGTACTTC. Its protein product is CASSLTSGRSHEQYF.